This T cell receptor (beta chain) was identified during a study of breast tumors, draining lymph nodes, adjacent tissues (dated by TCRdb to the mid-2010s). In the study overall: The study compared TCR beta repertoires across tumor, adjacent nontumor tissue and axillary lymph nodes from breast cancer patients. In human breast cancer, the study set out to assess how tumor, surrounding tissue and draining lymph node repertoires relate to one another and whether T cells might be exchanged between them.

Sequenced using an Illumina HiSeq 2000. Multiplex PCR amplification was used to build the TCR beta chain libraries. High-throughput sequencing was used to analyze the amplified TCR beta chain products. TCRdb reran the public reads through fastp at Q25 and MiXCR, keeping productive beta chains. Rows with one shared CDR3 protein collapse into an entry with the most common genes and DNA. The sample yields approximately 170,000 distinct CDR3 sequences; roughly a third were counted once. The biggest ten clones account for roughly 4.5% of the sample. Study-wide conclusions, independent of this receptor: The conclusion that tumor T cells originate in lymph nodes was framed as consistent with a hypothesis rather than directly demonstrated. The data were considered consistent with most tumor T cells being derived from the lymph node and subsequently expanding within tumor tissue. Tumor and nontumor tissue repertoires were found to be significantly more similar in luminal-like than in basal-like breast cancer. T-cell repertoire diversity in tumors was found to be lower than in lymph nodes but higher than in nontumor tissue, and preferential V and J gene usage was observed.

To note about this clonotype: Its antigen is still unknown. Nothing much larger sits one base from this clone, and base qualities are not available.

Trimming accounts for 3 bases at V and 6 bases at J, while the number of junction bases matched to no gene is 6. From the germline V gene (reference sequence), CDR1 is DFQATT and CDR2 is SNEGSKA. The CDR3 runs 15 residues from the cysteine to the phenylalanine. Just CDR3 DNA is preserved here, 45 bases in frame from base 1. The axillary draining lymph nodes of breast cancer patients were the source of the lymph node samples. Sequencing was performed on axillary lymph node tissue. This receptor was obtained from a female donor with breast cancer. Some clones in this sample may be carry-over from other donors' samples. The chain links TRBV20-1 with TRBJ2-7; TRBD2 matches 15 bases in the middle. The CDR3 has the sequence CSASPGLAGGPEQYF. The DNA sequence follows: TGCAGTGCTAGTCCGGGACTAGCGGGAGGTCCCGAGCAGTACTTC.